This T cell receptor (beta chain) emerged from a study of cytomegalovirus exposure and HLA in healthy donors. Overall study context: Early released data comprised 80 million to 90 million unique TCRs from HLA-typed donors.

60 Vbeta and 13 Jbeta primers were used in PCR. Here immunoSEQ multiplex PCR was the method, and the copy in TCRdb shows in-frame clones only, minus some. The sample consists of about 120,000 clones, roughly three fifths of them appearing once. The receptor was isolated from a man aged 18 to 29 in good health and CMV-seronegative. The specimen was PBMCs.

The CDR3: CASGGHDSGANVLTF. The CDR3 DNA sequence: TGTGCCAGCGGGGGACATGATTCTGGGGCCAACGTCCTGACTTTC. This sequence joins TRBV7-3 and TRBJ2-6; tentative D call: TRBD1 (6 bases). Per the germline V gene, CDR1 is SGHTA and CDR2 is FQGTGA. The CDR3 covers 15 residues. Trimming shortened V by 8 bases and J by 1 base, and 12 bases separated the two germline ends.